The clone carrying this T cell receptor beta chain was detected only a few times. The junction had 7 bases not matched to a gene; V was cut back by 4 bases and J by 5 bases. The length of the CDR3 is 14 residues. The germline V gene has CDR1 SGHDT and CDR2 YYEEEE. Described treatment: oral pan-JAK inhibitor, 5-10 mg twice daily. The data originate from a study of CD8+ T cells in alopecia areata. Sequencing templates came from extracted RNA that was reverse transcribed into cDNA. Sequencing used immunoSEQ multiplex PCR; TCRdb keeps in-frame clones, though not all of them. The repertoire holds some 190,000 clones, with more than 60% as singletons.

The material was CD4+ T cells sorted from blood, obtained around week 42, from a patient treated with tofacitinib. J is TRBJ1-1 and V is TRBV5-6; 8 nucleotides agree with TRBD1. The sequence was obtained from a human donor with alopecia areata. The CDR3 here is CASSGAGGGTEAFF. The DNA of the CDR3 is TGTGCCAGCAGCGGTGCAGGGGGCGGAACTGAAGCTTTCTTT.